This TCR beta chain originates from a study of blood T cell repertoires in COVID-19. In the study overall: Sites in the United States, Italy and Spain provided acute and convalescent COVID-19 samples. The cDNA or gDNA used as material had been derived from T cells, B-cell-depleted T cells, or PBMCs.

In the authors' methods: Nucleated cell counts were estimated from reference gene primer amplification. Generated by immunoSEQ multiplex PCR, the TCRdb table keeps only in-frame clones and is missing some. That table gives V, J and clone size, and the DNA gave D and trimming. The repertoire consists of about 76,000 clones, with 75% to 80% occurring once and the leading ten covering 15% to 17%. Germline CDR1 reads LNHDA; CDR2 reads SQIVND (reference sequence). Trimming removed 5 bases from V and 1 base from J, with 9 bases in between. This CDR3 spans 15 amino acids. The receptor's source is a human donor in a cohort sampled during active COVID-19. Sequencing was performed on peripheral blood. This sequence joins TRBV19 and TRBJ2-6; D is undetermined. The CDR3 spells CASSEYLSGANVLTF. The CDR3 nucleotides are TGTGCCAGTAGTGAGTACCTTTCTGGGGCCAACGTCCTGACTTTC.